Listed below are T cell receptor beta chains from one sample, sequenced in a study of blood T cell repertoires in COVID-19. Generated by immunoSEQ multiplex PCR, the TCRdb table keeps only in-frame clones and is missing some. The sample consists of under 250,000 clones, 85% to 90% of them appearing once. The sequenced sample was peripheral blood. These TCRs come from a man aged 45-65 years with COVID-19, enrolled during active disease. CDR3s include the opening cysteine and the closing phenylalanine or tryptophan. A D gene is named only where the DNA matches it firmly. The size entry is marked missing in some rows and otherwise reads once, few, many or a size class.

NA	TRBV6-5	NA	TRBJ2-2	CASSPTRTMELFF	TGTGCCAGCAGTCCCACTCGGACAATGGAGCTGTTTTTT
NA	TRBV27	TRBD1	TRBJ1-1	CASSPRTGAMNTEAFF	TGTGCCAGCAGCCCGAGGACAGGGGCGATGAACACTGAAGCTTTCTTT
NA	TRBV7-2	TRBD2	TRBJ2-7	CASSQAGPYYEQYF	TGTGCCAGCAGTCAAGCGGGACCGTACTACGAGCAGTACTTC
NA	TRBV7-3	TRBD2	TRBJ2-1	CASSLTPGTSGKNEQFF	TGTGCCAGCAGCTTAACGCCCGGGACTAGCGGGAAGAATGAGCAGTTCTTC
NA	TRBV21-1	NA	TRBJ1-3	CASSNDRGYTIYF	TGTGCCAGCAGCAACGACAGGGGCTACACCATATATTTT
NA	TRBV23-1	TRBD1	TRBJ2-7	CASRTGVTYEQYF	TGCGCCAGCAGGACAGGGGTAACCTACGAGCAGTACTTC
NA	TRBV27	TRBD2	TRBJ2-7	CASSFPAAGGSYEQYF	TGTGCCAGCAGTTTTCCGGCGGCGGGAGGGTCGTACGAGCAGTACTTC
NA	TRBV28	TRBD1	TRBJ1-2	CATRTGQSRYGYTF	TGTGCCACCCGGACGGGACAGTCACGTTATGGCTACACCTTC
NA	TRBV5-5	NA	TRBJ2-2	CASSLLAFNTGELFF	TGTGCCAGCAGCTTGCTAGCCTTTAACACCGGGGAGCTGTTTTTT
NA	TRBV10-3	TRBD1	TRBJ1-2	CAISDDRGQGTNYGYTF	TGTGCCATCAGTGACGATAGGGGACAGGGGACTAACTATGGCTACACCTTC
NA	TRBV7-9	NA	TRBJ2-5	CASSDTGIQETQYF	TGTGCCAGCAGCGACACAGGGATCCAAGAGACCCAGTACTTC
NA	TRBV6-5	NA	TRBJ2-1	CASPEEGGNEQFF	TGTGCCAGCCCAGAGGAGGGGGGGAATGAGCAGTTCTTC
once	TRBV30	NA	TRBJ1-6	CAWSEGLRSSPLHF	TGTGCCTGGAGTGAGGGACTGCGGAGTTCACCCCTCCACTTT
NA	TRBV27	TRBD1	TRBJ1-6	CASRRTGGGDSPLHF	TGTGCCAGCAGACGAACAGGGGGCGGGGATTCACCCCTCCACTTT
NA	TRBV7-2	NA	TRBJ1-3	CASSPRVGVISGNTIYF	TGTGCCAGCAGCCCCCGGGTAGGCGTAATCTCTGGAAACACCATATATTTT
NA	TRBV18	TRBD2	TRBJ2-1	CASSPPGLGDNEQFF	TGTGCCAGCTCACCACCTGGACTAGGGGACAATGAGCAGTTCTTC
NA	TRBV29-1	NA	TRBJ2-3	CSVKLQGFGTDTQYF	TGCAGCGTTAAGCTACAGGGTTTTGGTACAGATACGCAGTATTTT
NA	TRBV28	TRBD2	TRBJ2-7	CASSTTGRGTYEQYF	TGTGCCAGCAGTACCACGGGGCGGGGGACCTACGAGCAGTACTTC
NA	TRBV27	NA	TRBJ1-2	CASSPAAGLVYGYTF	TGTGCCAGCAGCCCAGCCGCAGGGTTAGTCTATGGCTACACCTTC
NA	TRBV10-2	NA	TRBJ1-1	CASSEQGGTEAFF	TGCGCCAGCAGTGAGCAGGGTGGAACTGAAGCTTTCTTT
once	TRBV4-1	TRBD1	TRBJ1-2	CASSQGDRFRTNYGYTF	TGCGCCAGCAGCCAAGGGGACAGATTCAGAACTAACTATGGCTACACCTTC
NA	TRBV10-2	TRBD2	TRBJ2-1	CASSRPGTSGWKVGPYNEQFF	TGCGCCAGCAGCCGTCCTGGGACTAGCGGGTGGAAAGTGGGGCCCTACAATGAGCAGTTCTTC
few	TRBV30	TRBD1	TRBJ1-2	CAWSVNRGPTGYTF	TGTGCCTGGAGTGTAAACAGGGGACCGACTGGCTACACCTTC
NA	TRBV7-2	TRBD1	TRBJ1-2	CASSDRQGLYGYTF	TGTGCCAGCAGCGACAGACAGGGACTCTATGGCTACACCTTC
NA	TRBV7-2	NA	TRBJ2-7	CASSSSRGGLVTTYEQYF	TGTGCCAGCAGCTCCTCACGGGGTGGTCTGGTCACCACCTACGAGCAGTACTTC
NA	TRBV10-3	TRBD2	TRBJ2-3	CAISRLAGTDTQYF	TGTGCCATTAGTAGGCTAGCGGGAACAGATACGCAGTATTTT
NA	TRBV28	TRBD1	TRBJ1-4	CASSVQGVENEKLFF	TGTGCCAGCAGCGTACAGGGGGTAGAGAATGAAAAACTGTTTTTT
NA	TRBV4-1	NA	TRBJ1-2	CASSQRSGGYTF	TGCGCCAGCAGCCAACGCTCCGGTGGCTACACCTTC
NA	TRBV7-9	NA	TRBJ1-4	CASSRGTLQKLFF	TGTGCCAGCAGCCGTGGGACACTTCAAAAACTGTTTTTT
NA	TRBV19	TRBD1	TRBJ2-7	CASSRNGDRGEQYF	TGTGCCAGTAGTCGAAACGGGGACAGAGGCGAGCAGTACTTC
NA	TRBV24-1	NA	TRBJ1-2	CATSDFRGGNYGYTF	TGTGCCACCAGTGATTTCCGGGGAGGTAACTATGGCTACACCTTC
NA	TRBV19	TRBD2	TRBJ2-1	CASSTSGGGYEQFF	TGTGCCAGTAGTACTAGCGGGGGTGGATATGAGCAGTTCTTC
NA	TRBV7-6	NA	TRBJ2-7	CASSLAHRYYEQYF	TGTGCCAGCAGCTTAGCCCACAGATACTACGAGCAGTACTTC
few	TRBV28	NA	TRBJ1-6	CASSPTSGFGPLNSPLHF	TGTGCCAGCAGTCCTACTTCAGGATTTGGGCCGTTAAATTCACCCCTCCACTTT
few	TRBV7-2	NA	TRBJ2-7	CASSLAEGTFYEQYF	TGTGCCAGCAGCTTAGCGGAGGGCACCTTCTACGAGCAGTACTTC
NA	TRBV7-8	TRBD1	TRBJ2-5	CASSLARGGETQETQYF	TGTGCCAGCAGCTTAGCCCGAGGGGGCGAAACGCAAGAGACCCAGTACTTC
NA	TRBV5-5	TRBD2	TRBJ2-1	CASSPSGGLGGHEQFF	TGTGCCAGCAGCCCCAGCGGGGGGCTCGGAGGCCATGAGCAGTTCTTC
NA	TRBV6-1	NA	TRBJ2-7	CASSDSAPYEQYF	TGTGCCAGCAGTGACAGTGCACCTTACGAGCAGTACTTC
NA	TRBV10-2	TRBD1	TRBJ1-1	CASRTIPGGQGLNTEAFF	TGCGCCAGCAGAACAATACCCGGCGGACAGGGACTGAACACTGAAGCTTTCTTT
once	TRBV10-3	NA	TRBJ2-7	CAITGTGNAGGPQYF	TGTGCCATCACCGGGACAGGGAACGCGGGAGGGCCGCAGTACTTC
NA	TRBV7-2	NA	TRBJ2-3	CASSRQSSTDTQYF	TGTGCCAGCAGTCGACAGAGCAGCACAGATACGCAGTATTTT
NA	TRBV13	TRBD2	TRBJ2-1	CASSLGFLAGGRNNEQFF	TGTGCCAGCAGCTTAGGGTTCCTAGCGGGGGGCCGAAACAATGAGCAGTTCTTC